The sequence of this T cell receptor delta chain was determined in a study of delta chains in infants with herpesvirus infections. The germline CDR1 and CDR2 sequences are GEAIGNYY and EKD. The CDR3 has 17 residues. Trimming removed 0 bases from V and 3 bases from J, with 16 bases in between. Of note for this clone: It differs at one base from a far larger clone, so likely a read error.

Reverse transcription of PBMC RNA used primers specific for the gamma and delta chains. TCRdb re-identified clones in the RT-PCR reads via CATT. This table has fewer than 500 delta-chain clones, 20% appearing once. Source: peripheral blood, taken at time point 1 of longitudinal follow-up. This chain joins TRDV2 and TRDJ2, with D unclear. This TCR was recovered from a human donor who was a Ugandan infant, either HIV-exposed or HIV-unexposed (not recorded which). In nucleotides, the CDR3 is TGTGCCTGTGACACCGTGGACAGGGAGACGATGACAGCACAACTCTTCTTT. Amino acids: CACDTVDRETMTAQLFF.